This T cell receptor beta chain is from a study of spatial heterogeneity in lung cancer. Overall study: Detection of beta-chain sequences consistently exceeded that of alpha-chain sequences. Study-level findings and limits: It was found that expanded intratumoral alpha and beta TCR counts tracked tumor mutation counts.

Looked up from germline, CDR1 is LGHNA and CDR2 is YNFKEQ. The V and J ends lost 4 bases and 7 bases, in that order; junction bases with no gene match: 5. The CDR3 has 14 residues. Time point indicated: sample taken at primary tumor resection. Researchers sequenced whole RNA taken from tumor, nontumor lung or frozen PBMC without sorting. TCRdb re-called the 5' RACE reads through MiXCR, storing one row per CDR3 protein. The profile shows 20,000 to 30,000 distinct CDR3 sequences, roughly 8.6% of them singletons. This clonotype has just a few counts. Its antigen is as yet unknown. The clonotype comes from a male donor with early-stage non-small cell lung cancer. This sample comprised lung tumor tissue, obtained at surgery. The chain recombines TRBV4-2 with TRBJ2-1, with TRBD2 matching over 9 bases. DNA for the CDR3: TGTGCCAGCAGCCGAGGCGGGGGGGATAATGAGCAGTTCTTC. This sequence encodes CASSRGGGDNEQFF.